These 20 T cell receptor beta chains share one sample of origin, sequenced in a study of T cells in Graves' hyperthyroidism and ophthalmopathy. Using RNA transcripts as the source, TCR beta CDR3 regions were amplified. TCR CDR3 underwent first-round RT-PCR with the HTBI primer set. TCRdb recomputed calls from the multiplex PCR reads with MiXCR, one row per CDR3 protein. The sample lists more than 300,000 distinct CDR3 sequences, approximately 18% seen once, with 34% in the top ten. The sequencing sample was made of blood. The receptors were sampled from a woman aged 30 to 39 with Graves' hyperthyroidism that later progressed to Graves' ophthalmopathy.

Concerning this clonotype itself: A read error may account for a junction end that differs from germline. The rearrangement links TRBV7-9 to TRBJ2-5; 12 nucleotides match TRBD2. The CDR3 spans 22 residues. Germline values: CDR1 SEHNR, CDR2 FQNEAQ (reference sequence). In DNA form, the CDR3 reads TGTGCCAGCAGGCAAAAAGGGACCGAGGCAGAGAGACTAGCGGGAGATCGGGAGACCCAGCACTTC. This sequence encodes CASRQKGTEAERLAGDRETQHF.

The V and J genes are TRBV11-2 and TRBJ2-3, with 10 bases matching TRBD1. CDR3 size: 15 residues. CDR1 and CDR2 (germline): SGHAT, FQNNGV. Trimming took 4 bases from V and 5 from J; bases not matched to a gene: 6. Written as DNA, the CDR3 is TGTGCCAGCAGCTACGCCGGACAGGGGGTAGATACGCAGTATTTT. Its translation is CASSYAGQGVDTQYF. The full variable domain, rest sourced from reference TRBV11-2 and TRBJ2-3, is EAGVAQSPRYKIIEKRQSVAFWCNPISGHATLYWYQQILGQGPKLLIQFQNNGVVDDSQLPKDRFSAERLKGVDSTLKIQPAKLEDSAVYLCASSYAGQGVDTQYFGPGTRLTVL.

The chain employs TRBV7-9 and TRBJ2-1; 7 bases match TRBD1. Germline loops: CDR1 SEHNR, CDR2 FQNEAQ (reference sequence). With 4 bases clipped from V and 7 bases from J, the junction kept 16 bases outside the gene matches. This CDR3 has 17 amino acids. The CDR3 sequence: CASSWVRARTGDNEQFF. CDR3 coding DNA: TGTGCCAGCAGCTGGGTTAGGGCGAGGACAGGTGATAATGAGCAGTTCTTC.

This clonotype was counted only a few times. Here the CDR3 DNA reads TGCGCCAGCAGCCTCAGAGGACGGGCTAGCTACGAGCAGTACTTC. It translates to CASSLRGRASYEQYF. The chain joins TRBV4-1 to TRBJ2-7, with D hard to call. The CDR3 has 15 amino acids. V gave up 4 bases and J gave up 3 bases, with 16 bases separating them. Looked up from germline, CDR1 is MGHRA and CDR2 is YSYEKL.

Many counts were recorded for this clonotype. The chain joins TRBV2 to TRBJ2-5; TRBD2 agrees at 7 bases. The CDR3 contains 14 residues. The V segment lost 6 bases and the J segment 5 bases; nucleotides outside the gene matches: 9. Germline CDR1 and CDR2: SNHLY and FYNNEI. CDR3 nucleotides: TGTGCCAGCAGCCAGCGGGGACGGGGTGAGACCCAGTACTTC. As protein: CASSQRGRGETQYF.

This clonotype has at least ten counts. The CDR3 bases are TGTGCCAGCAGTGAATGGGAAGATACGCAGTATTTT. This gives the protein CASSEWEDTQYF. The rearrangement uses TRBV6-1 and TRBJ2-3; no firm D call. With 2 bases removed from V and 5 bases from J, the gap between germline ends came to 5 bases. Germline V gene data show CDR1 as MNHNS and CDR2 as SASEGT. The CDR3 is 12 residues long.

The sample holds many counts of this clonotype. The CDR3 is CATAITGGLTDTQYF. Written as DNA, the CDR3 is TGTGCCACCGCTATAACAGGGGGGCTCACAGATACGCAGTATTTT. The chain is built from TRBV24-1 and TRBJ2-3; TRBD1 aligns across 8 bases. V was clipped by 9 bases and J by 2 bases; unmatched bases: 9. The CDR3 is made up of 15 amino acids. Germline values: CDR1 KGHDR, CDR2 SFDVKD.

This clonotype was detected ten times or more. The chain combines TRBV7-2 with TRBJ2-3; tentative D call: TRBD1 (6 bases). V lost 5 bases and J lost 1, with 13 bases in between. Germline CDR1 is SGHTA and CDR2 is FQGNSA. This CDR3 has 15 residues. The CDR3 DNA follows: TGTGCCAGCAGCCCTCCGGGACAACGCACAGATACGCAGTATTTT. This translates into CASSPPGQRTDTQYF. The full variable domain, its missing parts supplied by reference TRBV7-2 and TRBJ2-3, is GAGVSQSPSNKVTEKGKDVELRCDPISGHTALYWYRQSLGQGLEFLIYFQGNSAPDKSGLPSDRFSAERTGGSVSTLTIQRTQQEDSAVYLCASSPPGQRTDTQYFGPGTRLTVL.

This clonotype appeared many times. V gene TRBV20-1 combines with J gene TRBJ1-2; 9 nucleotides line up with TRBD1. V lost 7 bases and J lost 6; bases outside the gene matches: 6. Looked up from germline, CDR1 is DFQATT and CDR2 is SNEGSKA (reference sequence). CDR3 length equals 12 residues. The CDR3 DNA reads TGCAGTGTTGACAGGGGGATGGATGGCTACACCTTC. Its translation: CSVDRGMDGYTF.

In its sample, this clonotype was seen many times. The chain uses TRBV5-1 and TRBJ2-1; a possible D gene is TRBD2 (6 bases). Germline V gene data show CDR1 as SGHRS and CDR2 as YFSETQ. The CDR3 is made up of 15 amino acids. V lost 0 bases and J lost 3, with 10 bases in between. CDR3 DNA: TGCGCCAGCAGCTTGGAGGTTAGCGGCTACAATGAGCAGTTCTTC. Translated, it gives CASSLEVSGYNEQFF.

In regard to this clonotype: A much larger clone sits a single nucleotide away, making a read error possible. The CDR3, as DNA: TGTGCCAGCAGACCTACCACGGCCGGAAACGCCATATATTTT. Its protein product is CASRPTTAGNAIYF. This chain connects TRBV12-3 or TRBV12-4 to TRBJ1-3; D remains ambiguous. This CDR3 is 14 amino acids long.

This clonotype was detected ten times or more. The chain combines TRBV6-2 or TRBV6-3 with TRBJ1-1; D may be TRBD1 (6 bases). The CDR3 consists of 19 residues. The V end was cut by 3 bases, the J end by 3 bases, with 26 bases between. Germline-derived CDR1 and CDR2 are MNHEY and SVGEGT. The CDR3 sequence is CASSYLFWDTSDGDTEAFF. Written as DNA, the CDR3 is TGTGCCAGCAGTTATCTATTCTGGGACACCTCCGATGGGGACACTGAAGCTTTCTTT.

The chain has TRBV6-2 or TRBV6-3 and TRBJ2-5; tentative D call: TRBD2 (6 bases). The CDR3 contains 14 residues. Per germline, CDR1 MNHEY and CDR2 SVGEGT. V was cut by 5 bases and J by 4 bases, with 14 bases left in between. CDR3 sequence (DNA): TGTGCCAGCAGTAGGAATGGGAGGCGAGAGACCCAGTACTTC. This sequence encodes CASSRNGRRETQYF.

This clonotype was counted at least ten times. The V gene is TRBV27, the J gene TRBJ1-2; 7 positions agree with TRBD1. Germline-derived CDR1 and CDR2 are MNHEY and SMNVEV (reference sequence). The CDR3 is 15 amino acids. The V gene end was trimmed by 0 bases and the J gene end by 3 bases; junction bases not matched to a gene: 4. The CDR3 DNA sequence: TGTGCCAGCAGTTTATCGACAGGGTACGACTATGGCTACACCTTC. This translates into CASSLSTGYDYGYTF.

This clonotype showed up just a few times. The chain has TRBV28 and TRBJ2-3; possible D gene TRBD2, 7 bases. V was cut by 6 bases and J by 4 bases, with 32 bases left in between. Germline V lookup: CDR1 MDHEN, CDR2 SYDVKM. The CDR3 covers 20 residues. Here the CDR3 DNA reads TGTGCCAGCAGCTATTTCGGGGGGCCTCTTTACCGGTCTAGCGCAGATACGCAGTATTTT. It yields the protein CASSYFGGPLYRSSADTQYF.

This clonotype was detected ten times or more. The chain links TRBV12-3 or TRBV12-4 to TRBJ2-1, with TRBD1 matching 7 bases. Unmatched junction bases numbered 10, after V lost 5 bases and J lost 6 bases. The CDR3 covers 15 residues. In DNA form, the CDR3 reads TGTGCCAGCAGTCACACAGGGGAAAGGGTCAATGAGCAGTTCTTC. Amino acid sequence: CASSHTGERVNEQFF.

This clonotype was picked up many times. The CDR3 sequence: CASSPGTVVEVTEAFF. CDR3 DNA: TGTGCCAGCAGTCCTGGGACAGTGGTTGAGGTCACTGAAGCTTTCTTT. The chain combines TRBV27 with TRBJ1-1; 7 bases are shared with TRBD1. This CDR3 region has 16 residues. Germline CDR1 MNHEY, CDR2 SMNVEV (reference sequence). V was pared by 5 bases and J by 4 bases, with 13 bases of the junction left unmatched.

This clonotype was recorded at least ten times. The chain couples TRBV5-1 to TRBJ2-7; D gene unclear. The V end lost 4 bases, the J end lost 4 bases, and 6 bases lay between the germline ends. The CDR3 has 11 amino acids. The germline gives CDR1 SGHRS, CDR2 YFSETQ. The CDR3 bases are TGCGCCAGCAGCGCGGAATACGAGCAGTACTTC. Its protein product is CASSAEYEQYF.

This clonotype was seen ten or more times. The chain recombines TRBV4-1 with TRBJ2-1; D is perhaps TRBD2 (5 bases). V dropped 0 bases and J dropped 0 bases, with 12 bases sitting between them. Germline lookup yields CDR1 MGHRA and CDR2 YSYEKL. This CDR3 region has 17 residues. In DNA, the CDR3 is TGCGCCAGCAGCCAAGAGTACGCGGCGGGCTCCTACAATGAGCAGTTCTTC. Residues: CASSQEYAAGSYNEQFF.

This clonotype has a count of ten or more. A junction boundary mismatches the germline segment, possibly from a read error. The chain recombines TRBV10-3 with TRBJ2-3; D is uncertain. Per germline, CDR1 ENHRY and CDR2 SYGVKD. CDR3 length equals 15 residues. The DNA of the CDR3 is TGTGCCACCAGTTCCGTGTCCACTAGCACAGATACGCAGTATTTT. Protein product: CATSSVSTSTDTQYF.